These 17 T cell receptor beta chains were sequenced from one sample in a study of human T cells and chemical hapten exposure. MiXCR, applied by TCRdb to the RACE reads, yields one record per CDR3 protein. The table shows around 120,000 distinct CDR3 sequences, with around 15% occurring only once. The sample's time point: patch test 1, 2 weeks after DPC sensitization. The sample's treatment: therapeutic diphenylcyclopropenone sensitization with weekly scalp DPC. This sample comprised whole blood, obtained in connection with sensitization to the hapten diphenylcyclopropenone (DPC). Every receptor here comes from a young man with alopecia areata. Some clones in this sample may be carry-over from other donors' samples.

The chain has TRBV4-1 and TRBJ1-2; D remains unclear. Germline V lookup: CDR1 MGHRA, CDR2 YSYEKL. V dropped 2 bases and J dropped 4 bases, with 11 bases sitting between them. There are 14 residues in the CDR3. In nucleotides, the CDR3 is TGCGCCAGCAGCCAATTCCGGCCATTCTATGGCTACACCTTC. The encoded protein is CASSQFRPFYGYTF.

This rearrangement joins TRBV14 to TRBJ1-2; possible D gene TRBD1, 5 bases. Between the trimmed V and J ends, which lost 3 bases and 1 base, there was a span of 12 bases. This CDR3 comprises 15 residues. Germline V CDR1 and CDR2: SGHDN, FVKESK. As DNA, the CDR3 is TGTGCCAGCAGCCACGGGACCTCCCATAACTATGGCTACACCTTC. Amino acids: CASSHGTSHNYGYTF.

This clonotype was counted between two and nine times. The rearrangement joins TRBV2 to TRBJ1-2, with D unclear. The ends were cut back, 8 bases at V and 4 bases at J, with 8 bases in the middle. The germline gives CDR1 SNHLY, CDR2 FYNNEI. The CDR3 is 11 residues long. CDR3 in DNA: TGTGCCAGCGGGCGCGCCTATGGCTACACCTTC. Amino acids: CASGRAYGYTF.

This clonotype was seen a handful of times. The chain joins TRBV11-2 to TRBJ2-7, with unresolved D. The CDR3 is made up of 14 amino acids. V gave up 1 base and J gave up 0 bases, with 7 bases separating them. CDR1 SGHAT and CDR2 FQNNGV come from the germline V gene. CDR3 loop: CASSLGSSSYEQYF. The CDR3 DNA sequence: TGTGCCAGCAGCTTAGGGAGCAGCTCCTACGAGCAGTACTTC. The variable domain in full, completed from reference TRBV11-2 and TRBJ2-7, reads EAGVAQSPRYKIIEKRQSVAFWCNPISGHATLYWYQQILGQGPKLLIQFQNNGVVDDSQLPKDRFSAERLKGVDSTLKIQPAKLEDSAVYLCASSLGSSSYEQYFGPGTRLTVT.

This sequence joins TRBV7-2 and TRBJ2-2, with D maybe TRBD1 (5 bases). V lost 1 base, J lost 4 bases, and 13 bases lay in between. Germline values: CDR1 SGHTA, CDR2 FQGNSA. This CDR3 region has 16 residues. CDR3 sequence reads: CASSLDQTGVTGELFF. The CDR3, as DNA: TGTGCCAGCAGCTTAGATCAAACAGGCGTCACCGGGGAGCTGTTTTTT.

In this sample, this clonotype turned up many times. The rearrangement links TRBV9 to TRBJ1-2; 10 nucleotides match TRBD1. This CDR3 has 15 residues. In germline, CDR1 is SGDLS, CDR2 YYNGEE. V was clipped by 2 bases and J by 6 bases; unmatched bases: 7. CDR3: CASSVFAGTGDGYTF. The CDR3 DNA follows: TGTGCCAGCAGCGTTTTTGCCGGGACAGGGGATGGCTACACCTTC.

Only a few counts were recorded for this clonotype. DNA of the CDR3: TGTGCCAGCAGTTATATTCCGGGACAGGGACTAGCCAAAAACATTCAGTACTTC. The encoded protein is CASSYIPGQGLAKNIQYF. J is TRBJ2-4 and V is TRBV6-2 or TRBV6-3; 9 positions match TRBD1. The length of the CDR3 is 18 residues. V shed 3 bases and J 0 bases; nucleotides not matched to a gene: 9. The germline V gene encodes CDR1 MNHEY and CDR2 SVGEGT.

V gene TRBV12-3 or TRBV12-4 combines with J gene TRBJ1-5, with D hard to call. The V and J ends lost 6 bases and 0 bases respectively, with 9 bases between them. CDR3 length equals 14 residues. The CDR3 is CASRGSVSNQPQHF. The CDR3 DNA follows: TGTGCCAGCAGAGGGTCGGTTAGCAATCAGCCCCAGCATTTT.

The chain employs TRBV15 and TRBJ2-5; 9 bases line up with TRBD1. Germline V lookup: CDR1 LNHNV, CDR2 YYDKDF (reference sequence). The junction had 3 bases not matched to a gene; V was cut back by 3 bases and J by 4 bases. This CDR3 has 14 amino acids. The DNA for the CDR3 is TGTGCCACCAGCAGCGGGACAGGGTTAGAGACCCAGTACTTC. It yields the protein CATSSGTGLETQYF.

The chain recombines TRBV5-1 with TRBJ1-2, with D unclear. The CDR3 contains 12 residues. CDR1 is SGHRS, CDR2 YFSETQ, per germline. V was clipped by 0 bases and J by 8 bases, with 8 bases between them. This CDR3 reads CASSLGEYGYTF. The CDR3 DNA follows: TGCGCCAGCAGCTTGGGGGAGTACGGCTACACCTTC.

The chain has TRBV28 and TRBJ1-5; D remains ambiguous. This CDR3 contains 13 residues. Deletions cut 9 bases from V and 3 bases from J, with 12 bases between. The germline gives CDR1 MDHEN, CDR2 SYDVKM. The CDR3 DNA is TGTGCCAGTTTGGACTTCGACAATCAGCCCCAGCATTTT. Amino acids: CASLDFDNQPQHF.

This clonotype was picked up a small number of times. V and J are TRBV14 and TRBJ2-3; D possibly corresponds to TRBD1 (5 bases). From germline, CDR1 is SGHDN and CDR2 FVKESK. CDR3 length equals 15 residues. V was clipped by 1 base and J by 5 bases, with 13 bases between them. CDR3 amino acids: CASSQGQGRLDTQYF. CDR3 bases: TGTGCCAGCAGCCAAGGGCAGGGAAGACTAGATACGCAGTATTTT.

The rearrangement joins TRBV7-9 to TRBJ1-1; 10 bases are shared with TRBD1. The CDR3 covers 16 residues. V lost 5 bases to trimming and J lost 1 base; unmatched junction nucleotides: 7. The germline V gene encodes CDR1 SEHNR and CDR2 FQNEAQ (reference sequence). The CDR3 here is CASSRWTGGQNTEAFF. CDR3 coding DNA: TGTGCCAGCAGCCGCTGGACAGGGGGACAGAACACTGAAGCTTTCTTT.

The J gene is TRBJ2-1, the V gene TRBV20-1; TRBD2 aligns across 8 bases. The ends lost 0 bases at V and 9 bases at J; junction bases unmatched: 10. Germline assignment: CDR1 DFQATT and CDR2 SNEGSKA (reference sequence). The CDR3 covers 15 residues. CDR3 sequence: CSARDPSGGLGEQFF. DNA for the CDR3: TGCAGTGCTAGAGATCCAAGCGGGGGATTGGGTGAGCAGTTCTTC.

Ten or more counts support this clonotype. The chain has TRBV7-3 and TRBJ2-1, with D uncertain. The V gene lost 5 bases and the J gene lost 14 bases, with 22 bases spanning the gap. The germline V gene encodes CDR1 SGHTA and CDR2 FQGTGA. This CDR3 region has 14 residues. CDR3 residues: CASSPYDGYPREFF. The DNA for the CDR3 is TGTGCCAGCAGCCCATACGATGGGTACCCAAGGGAGTTCTTC.

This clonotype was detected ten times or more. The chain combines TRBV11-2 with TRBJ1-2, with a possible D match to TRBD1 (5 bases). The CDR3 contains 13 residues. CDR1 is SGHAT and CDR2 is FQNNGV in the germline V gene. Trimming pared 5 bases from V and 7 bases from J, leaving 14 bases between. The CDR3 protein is CASSLRDRLGYTF. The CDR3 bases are TGTGCCAGCAGCCTCCGGGACCGGCTTGGCTACACCTTC.

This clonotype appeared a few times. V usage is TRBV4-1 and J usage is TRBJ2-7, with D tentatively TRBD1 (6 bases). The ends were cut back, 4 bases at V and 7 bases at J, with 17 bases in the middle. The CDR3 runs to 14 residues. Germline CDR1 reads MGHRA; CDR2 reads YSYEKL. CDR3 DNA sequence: TGCGCCAGCAGCCCCGGGACACTCATGCGGGAGCAGTACTTC. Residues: CASSPGTLMREQYF.